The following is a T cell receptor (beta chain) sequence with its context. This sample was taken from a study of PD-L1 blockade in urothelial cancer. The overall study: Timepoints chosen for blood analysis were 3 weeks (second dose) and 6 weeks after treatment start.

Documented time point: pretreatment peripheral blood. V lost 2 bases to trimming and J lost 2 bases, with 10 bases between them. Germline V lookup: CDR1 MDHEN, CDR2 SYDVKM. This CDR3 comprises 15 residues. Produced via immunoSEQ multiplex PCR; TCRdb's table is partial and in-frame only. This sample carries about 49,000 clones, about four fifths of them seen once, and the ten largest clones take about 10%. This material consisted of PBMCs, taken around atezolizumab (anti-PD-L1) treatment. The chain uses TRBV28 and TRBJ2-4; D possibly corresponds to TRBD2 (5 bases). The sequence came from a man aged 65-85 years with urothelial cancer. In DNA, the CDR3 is TGTGCCAGCAGTTTAACTAGATTGTCCAAAAACATTCAGTACTTC. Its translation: CASSLTRLSKNIQYF.